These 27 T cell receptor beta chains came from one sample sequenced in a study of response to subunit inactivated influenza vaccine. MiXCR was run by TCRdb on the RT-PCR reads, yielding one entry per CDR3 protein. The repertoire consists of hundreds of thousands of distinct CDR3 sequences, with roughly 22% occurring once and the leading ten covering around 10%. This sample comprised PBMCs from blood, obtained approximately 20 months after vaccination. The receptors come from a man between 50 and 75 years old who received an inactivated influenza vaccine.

The CDR3 DNA reads as TGTGCCAGCAGTTACAGCGACAGGATCGGCTACACCTTC. This codes for CASSYSDRIGYTF. The chain carries TRBV6-6 and TRBJ1-2, with D possibly matching TRBD1 (6 bases). The CDR3 runs to 13 residues. The V end lost 2 bases, the J end lost 8 bases, and 12 bases lay between the germline ends. Per the germline V gene, CDR1 is MNHNY and CDR2 is SVGAGI (reference sequence).

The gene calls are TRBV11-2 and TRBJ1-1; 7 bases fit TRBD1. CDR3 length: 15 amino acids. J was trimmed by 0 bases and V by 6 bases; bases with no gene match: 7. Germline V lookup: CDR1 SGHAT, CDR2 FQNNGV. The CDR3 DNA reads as TGTGCCAGCAGGATACAGGGGCCCATGAACACTGAAGCTTTCTTT. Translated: CASRIQGPMNTEAFF.

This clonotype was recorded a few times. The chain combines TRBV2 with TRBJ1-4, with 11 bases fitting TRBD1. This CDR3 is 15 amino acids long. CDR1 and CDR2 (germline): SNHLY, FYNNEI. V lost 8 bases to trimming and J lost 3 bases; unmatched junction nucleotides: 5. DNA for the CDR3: TGTGCCAGCGTGGACAGGGGGCCGGCTAATGAAAAACTGTTTTTT. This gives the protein CASVDRGPANEKLFF. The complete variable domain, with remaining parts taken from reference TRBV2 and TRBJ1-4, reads EPEVTQTPSHQVTQMGQEVILRCVPISNHLYFYWYRQILGQKVEFLVSFYNNEISEKSEIFDDQFSVERPDGSNFTLKIRSTKLEDSAMYFCASVDRGPANEKLFFGSGTQLSVL.

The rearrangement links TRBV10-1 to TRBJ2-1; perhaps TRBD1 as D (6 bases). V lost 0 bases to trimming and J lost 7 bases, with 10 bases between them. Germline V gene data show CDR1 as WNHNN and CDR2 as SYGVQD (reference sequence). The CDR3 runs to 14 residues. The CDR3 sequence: CASSESPGTNEQFF. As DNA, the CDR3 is TGCGCCAGCAGTGAGTCTCCCGGGACAAATGAGCAGTTCTTC.

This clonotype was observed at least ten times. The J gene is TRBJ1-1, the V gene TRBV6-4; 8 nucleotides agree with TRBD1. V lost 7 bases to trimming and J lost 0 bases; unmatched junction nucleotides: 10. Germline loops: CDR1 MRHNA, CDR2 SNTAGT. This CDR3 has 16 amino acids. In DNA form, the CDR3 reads TGTGCCAGCACCCAAGGGGGACAGGCTTTGAACACTGAAGCTTTCTTT. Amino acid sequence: CASTQGGQALNTEAFF.

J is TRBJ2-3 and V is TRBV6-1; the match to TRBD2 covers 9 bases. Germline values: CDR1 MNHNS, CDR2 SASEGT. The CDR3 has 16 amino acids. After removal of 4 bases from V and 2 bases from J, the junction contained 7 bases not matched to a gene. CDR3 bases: TGTGCCAGCAGTGCCCGACTAGCGGAGTTCACAGATACGCAGTATTTT. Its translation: CASSARLAEFTDTQYF.

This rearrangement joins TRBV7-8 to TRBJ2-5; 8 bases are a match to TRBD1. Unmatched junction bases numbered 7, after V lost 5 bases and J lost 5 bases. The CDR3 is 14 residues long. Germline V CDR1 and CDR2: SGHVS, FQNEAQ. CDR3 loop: CASSPNRDRETQYF. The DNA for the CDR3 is TGTGCCAGCAGCCCCAACAGGGACAGGGAGACCCAGTACTTC.

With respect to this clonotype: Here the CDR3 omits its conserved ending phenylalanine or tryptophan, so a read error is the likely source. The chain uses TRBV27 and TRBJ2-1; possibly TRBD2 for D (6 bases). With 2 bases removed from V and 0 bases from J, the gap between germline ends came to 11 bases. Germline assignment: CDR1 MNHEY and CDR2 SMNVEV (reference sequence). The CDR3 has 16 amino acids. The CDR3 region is CASSLIGGVSYNEQFL. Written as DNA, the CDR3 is TGTGCCAGCAGTTTAATAGGCGGGGTCTCCTACAATGAGCAGTTCCTC.

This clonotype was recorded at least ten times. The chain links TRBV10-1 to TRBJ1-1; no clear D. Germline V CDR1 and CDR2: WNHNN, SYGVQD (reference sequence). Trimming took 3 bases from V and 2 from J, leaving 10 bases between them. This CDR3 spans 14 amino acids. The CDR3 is CASSETMRNTEAFF. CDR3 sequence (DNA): TGCGCCAGCAGTGAAACGATGAGAAACACTGAAGCTTTCTTT.

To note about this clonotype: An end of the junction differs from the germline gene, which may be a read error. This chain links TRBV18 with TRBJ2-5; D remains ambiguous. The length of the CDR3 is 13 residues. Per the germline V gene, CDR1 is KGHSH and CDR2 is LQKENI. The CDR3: CDSSPVSQETQYF. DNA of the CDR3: TGTGACAGCTCACCGGTTAGCCAAGAGACCCAGTACTTC.

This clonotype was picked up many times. CDR3 loop: CASSYRGGYTF. In nucleotides, the CDR3 is TGTGCCAGCAGTTATCGCGGTGGCTACACCTTC. This sequence joins TRBV6-2 or TRBV6-3 and TRBJ1-2; D unclear. The V and J ends lost 3 bases and 7 bases respectively, with 6 bases between them. The CDR3 loop spans 11 amino acids. Germline assignment: CDR1 MNHEY and CDR2 SVGEGT.

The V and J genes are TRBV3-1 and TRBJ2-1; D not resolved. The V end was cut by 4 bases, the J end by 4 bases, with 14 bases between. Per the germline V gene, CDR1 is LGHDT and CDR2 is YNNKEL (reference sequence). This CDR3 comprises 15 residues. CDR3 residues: CASSPALRSYNEQFF. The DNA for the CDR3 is TGTGCCAGCAGCCCTGCTTTGCGGTCGTACAATGAGCAGTTCTTC.

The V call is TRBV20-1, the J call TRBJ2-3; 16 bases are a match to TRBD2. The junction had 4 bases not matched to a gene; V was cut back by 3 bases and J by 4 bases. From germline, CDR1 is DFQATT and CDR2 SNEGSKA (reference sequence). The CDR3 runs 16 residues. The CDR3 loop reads CSASGTSGRAPDTQYF. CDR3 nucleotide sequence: TGCAGTGCTAGTGGGACTAGCGGGAGGGCCCCAGATACGCAGTATTTT.

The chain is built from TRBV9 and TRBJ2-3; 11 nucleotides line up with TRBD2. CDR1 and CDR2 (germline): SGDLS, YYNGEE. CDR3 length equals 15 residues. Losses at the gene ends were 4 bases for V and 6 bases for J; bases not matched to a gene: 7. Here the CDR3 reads CASSHSGGAADTQYF. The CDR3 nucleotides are TGTGCCAGCAGCCATAGCGGGGGGGCGGCGGATACGCAGTATTTT.

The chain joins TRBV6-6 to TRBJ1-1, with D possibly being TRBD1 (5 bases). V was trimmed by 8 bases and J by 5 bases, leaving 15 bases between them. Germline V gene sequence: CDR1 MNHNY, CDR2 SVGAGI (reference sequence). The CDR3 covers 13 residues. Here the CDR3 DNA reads TGTGCCAGCGGCGGGGGTCGGTGGACTGAAGCTTTCTTT. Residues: CASGGGRWTEAFF.

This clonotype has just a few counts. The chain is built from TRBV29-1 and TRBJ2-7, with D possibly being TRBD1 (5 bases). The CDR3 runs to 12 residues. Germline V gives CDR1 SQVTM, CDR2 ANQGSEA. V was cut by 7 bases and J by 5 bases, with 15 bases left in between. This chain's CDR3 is CSAEARVNEQYF. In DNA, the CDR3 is TGCAGCGCCGAAGCCAGGGTCAACGAGCAGTACTTC.

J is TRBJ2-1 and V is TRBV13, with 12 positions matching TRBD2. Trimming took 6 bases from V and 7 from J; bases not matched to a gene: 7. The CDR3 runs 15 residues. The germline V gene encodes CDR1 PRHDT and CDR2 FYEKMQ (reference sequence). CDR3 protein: CASSPTGTSGNEQFF. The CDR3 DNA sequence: TGTGCCAGCAGTCCTACCGGGACTAGCGGGAATGAGCAGTTCTTC.

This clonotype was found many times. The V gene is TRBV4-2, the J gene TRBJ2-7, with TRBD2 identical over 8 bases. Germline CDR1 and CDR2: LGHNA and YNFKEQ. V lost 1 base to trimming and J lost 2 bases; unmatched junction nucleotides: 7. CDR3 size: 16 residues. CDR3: CASSQVGGTRPYEQYF. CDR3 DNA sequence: TGTGCCAGCAGCCAAGTAGGCGGGACTAGGCCCTACGAGCAGTACTTC.

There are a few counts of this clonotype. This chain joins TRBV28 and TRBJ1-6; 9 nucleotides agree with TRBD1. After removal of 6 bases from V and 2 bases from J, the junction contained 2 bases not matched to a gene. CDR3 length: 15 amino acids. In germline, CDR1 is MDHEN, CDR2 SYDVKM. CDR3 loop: CASRRQGAYNSPLHF. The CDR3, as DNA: TGTGCCAGCAGAAGACAGGGGGCCTATAATTCACCCCTCCACTTT.

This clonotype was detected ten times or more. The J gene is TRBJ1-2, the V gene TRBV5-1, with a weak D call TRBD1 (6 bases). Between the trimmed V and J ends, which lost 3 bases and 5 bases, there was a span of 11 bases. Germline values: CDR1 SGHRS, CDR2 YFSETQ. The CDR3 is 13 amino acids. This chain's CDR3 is CASSSQQGYGYTF. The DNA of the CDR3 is TGCGCCAGCAGCTCCCAACAGGGATATGGCTACACCTTC.

CDR3 sequence reads: CASSRGGLQGNEQYF. The CDR3 region has the DNA TGTGCCAGCTCCCGCGGGGGGCTACAAGGGAACGAGCAGTACTTC. The rearrangement links TRBV18 to TRBJ2-7, with 8 bases aligning to TRBD2. The CDR3 runs 15 residues. The germline gives CDR1 KGHSH, CDR2 LQKENI. Unmatched junction bases numbered 12, after V lost 6 bases and J lost 5 bases.

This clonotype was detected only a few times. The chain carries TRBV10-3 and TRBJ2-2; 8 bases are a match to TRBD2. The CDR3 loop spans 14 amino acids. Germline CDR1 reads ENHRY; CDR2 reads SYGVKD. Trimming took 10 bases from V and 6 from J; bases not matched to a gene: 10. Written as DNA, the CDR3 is TGTGCCACCTCAGCCCCGGGAGGGCCCGGGGAGCTGTTTTTT. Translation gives CATSAPGGPGELFF.

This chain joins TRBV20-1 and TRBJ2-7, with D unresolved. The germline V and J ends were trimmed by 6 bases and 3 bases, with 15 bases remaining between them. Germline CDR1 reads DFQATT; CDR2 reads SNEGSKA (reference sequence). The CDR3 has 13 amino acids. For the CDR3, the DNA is TGCAGTGCCCCGGTTCAACCCAACTACGAGCAGTACTTC. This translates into CSAPVQPNYEQYF.

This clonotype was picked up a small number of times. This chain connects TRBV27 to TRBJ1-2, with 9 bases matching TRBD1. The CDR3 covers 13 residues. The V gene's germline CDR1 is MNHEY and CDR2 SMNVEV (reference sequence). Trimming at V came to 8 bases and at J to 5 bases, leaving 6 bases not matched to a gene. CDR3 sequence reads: CASGDRVKYGYTF. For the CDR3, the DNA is TGTGCCAGCGGGGACAGGGTAAAGTATGGCTACACCTTC.

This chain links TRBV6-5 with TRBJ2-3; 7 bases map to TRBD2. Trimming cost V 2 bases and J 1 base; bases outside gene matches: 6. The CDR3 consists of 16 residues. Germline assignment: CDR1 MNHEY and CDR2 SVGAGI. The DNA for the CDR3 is TGTGCCAGCAGTTACGGAGCGGGGCACCGCACAGATACGCAGTATTTT. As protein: CASSYGAGHRTDTQYF.

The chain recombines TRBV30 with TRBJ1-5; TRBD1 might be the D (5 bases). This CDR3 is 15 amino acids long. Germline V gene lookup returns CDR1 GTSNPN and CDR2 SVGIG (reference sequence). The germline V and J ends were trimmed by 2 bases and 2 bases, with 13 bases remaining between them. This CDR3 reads CAWSIRGGGNQPQHF. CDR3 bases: TGTGCCTGGAGTATTCGTGGAGGGGGCAATCAGCCCCAGCATTTT. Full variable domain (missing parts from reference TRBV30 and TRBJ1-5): SQTIHQWPATLVQPVGSPLSLECTVEGTSNPNLYWYRQAAGRGLQLLFYSVGIGQISSEVPQNLSASRPQDRQFILSSKKLLLSDSGFYLCAWSIRGGGNQPQHFGDGTRLSIL.

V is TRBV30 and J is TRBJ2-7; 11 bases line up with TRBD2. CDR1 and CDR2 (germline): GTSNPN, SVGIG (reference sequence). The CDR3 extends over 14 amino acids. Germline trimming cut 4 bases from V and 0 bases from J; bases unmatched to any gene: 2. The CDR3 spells CAWTGTSGSYEQYF. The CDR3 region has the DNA TGTGCCTGGACCGGGACTAGCGGCTCCTACGAGCAGTACTTC.